This T cell receptor beta chain stems from a study of OX40 agonist ivuxolimab in advanced cancers. Germline V lookup: CDR1 LNHDA, CDR2 SQIVND (reference sequence). With 7 bases clipped from V and 4 bases from J, the junction kept 13 bases outside the gene matches. CDR3 length: 17 residues. The table came from immunoSEQ multiplex PCR; TCRdb's copy has only in-frame clones and leaves some out. The sample consists of some 87,000 clones, around 90% of them appearing once. V is TRBV19 and J is TRBJ1-5, with TRBD1 matching over 10 bases. Sequencing used CD4+ or CD8+ T cells sorted from blood, obtained in a trial of the OX40 agonist ivuxolimab. The TCR comes from an adult with an advanced solid tumor such as melanoma, head and neck, liver or kidney cancer. The CDR3 DNA follows: TGTGCCAGTAATAAAGATTCGGGGACAGGGGTAAATCAGCCCCAGCATTTT. Residues: CASNKDSGTGVNQPQHF.